One and the same sample provided the 5 T cell receptor beta chains below, sequenced in a study of PD-1 blockade in classical Hodgkin lymphoma. All the patients suffered relapse after autologous stem cell transplantation, and brentuximab vedotin exposure differed. Assay: immunoSEQ multiplex PCR; the TCRdb copy retains only in-frame clones and omits some. Of about 94,000 clones detected, about 91% appear once; the ten largest clones hold around 11%. The sequenced sample was peripheral blood mononuclear cells (PBMCs), obtained before the second cycle of nivolumab. The receptors come from a human donor with classical Hodgkin lymphoma.

This clone has a single count. The rearrangement uses TRBV27 and TRBJ1-2; TRBD1 might be the D (5 bases). The germline V gene encodes CDR1 MNHEY and CDR2 SMNVEV (reference sequence). Between the trimmed V and J ends, which lost 0 bases and 2 bases, there was a span of 7 bases. CDR3 length: 14 amino acids. The CDR3 sequence: CASSLSTANYGYTF. Written as DNA, the CDR3 is TGTGCCAGCAGTTTATCGACAGCGAACTATGGCTACACCTTC.

V is TRBV4-1 and J is TRBJ2-7; D is perhaps TRBD1 (5 bases). This CDR3 is built from 14 residues. V lost 0 bases and J 3 bases, leaving 9 bases between the germline ends. Germline loops: CDR1 MGHRA, CDR2 YSYEKL. The CDR3 DNA reads TGCGCCAGCAGCCAAGATCCAGGGATCTACGAGCAGTACTTC. It translates to CASSQDPGIYEQYF.

The CDR3, as DNA: TGTGCCAGCAGTGATCCGTTCTTGACAGCTTATGGCTACACCTTC. Translation: CASSDPFLTAYGYTF. This chain joins TRBV6-1 and TRBJ1-2; D is perhaps TRBD1 (5 bases). V dropped 3 bases and J dropped 5 bases, with 16 bases sitting between them. Looked up from germline, CDR1 is MNHNS and CDR2 is SASEGT. This CDR3 has 15 amino acids.

This rearrangement joins TRBV6-5 to TRBJ1-6, with TRBD1 as a possible D gene (5 bases). V lost 2 bases and J lost 10, with 18 bases in between. Per germline, CDR1 MNHEY and CDR2 SVGAGI. This CDR3 is 16 amino acids long. CDR3 loop: CASSYAQGLARSPLHF. The CDR3 coding sequence is TGTGCCAGCAGTTACGCTCAGGGATTGGCACGGTCACCCCTCCACTTT.

This chain's CDR3 is CASRKPGATINEQFF. DNA of the CDR3: TGTGCCAGCAGAAAGCCAGGGGCCACCATCAATGAGCAGTTCTTC. V and J are TRBV6-6 and TRBJ2-1; a possible D gene is TRBD1 (6 bases). V was clipped by 6 bases and J by 6 bases, with 18 bases between them. Germline CDR1 and CDR2: MNHNY and SVGAGI (reference sequence). The CDR3 has 15 amino acids.